Listed here are 25 T cell receptor beta chains from one sample, sequenced in a study of blood T cell repertoires in COVID-19. Using immunoSEQ multiplex PCR, the repertoire was profiled, and TCRdb retains in-frame clones only, with some absent. This sample carries 250,000 or so clones, about 89% of them seen once, and the ten largest clones take 8.8%. The sample was PBMCs or T cells enriched from blood (not recorded which). These receptors were obtained from a man aged 35-49 years who had recovered from COVID-19.

The chain joins TRBV28 to TRBJ1-2; 8 nucleotides match TRBD1. CDR3 size: 14 residues. V lost 0 bases and J lost 8; bases outside the gene matches: 5. CDR1 MDHEN and CDR2 SYDVKM come from the germline V gene. CDR3 protein: CASSLWGTGNGYTF. CDR3 nucleotides: TGTGCCAGCAGTTTATGGGGGACAGGAAACGGCTACACCTTC.

J is TRBJ1-1 and V is TRBV4-1, with D hard to call. Per the germline V gene, CDR1 is MGHRA and CDR2 is YSYEKL. The ends were cut back, 2 bases at V and 3 bases at J, with 7 bases in the middle. This CDR3 is built from 13 residues. CDR3 coding DNA: TGCGCCAGCAGCCAATCCCGGGACACTGAAGCTTTCTTT. Protein product: CASSQSRDTEAFF.

V and J are TRBV10-3 and TRBJ2-7, with 7 bases fitting TRBD1. The CDR3 covers 13 residues. Per the germline V gene, CDR1 is ENHRY and CDR2 is SYGVKD. V dropped 4 bases and J dropped 5; count of bases not matched to a gene: 5. Here the CDR3 reads CAISAQGSNEQYF. The CDR3 DNA reads as TGTGCCATCAGTGCACAGGGGTCCAACGAGCAGTACTTC.

V usage is TRBV15 and J usage is TRBJ2-1; possible D gene TRBD2, 7 bases. This CDR3 contains 14 residues. Germline V lookup: CDR1 LNHNV, CDR2 YYDKDF (reference sequence). Trimming removed 6 bases from V and 4 bases from J, with 13 bases in between. CDR3 loop: CATSRGGEYNEQFF. The CDR3 DNA is TGTGCCACCAGTAGGGGGGGAGAGTACAATGAGCAGTTCTTC.

The V gene is TRBV18, the J gene TRBJ1-1; unclear D gene. There are 14 residues in the CDR3. Germline assignment: CDR1 KGHSH and CDR2 LQKENI. V lost 3 bases to trimming and J lost 1 base, with 9 bases between them. The CDR3, as DNA: TGTGCCAGCTCACCCCTGGCGGCGAACACTGAAGCTTTCTTT. Its translation is CASSPLAANTEAFF.

CDR3 region: CASSFRRGGSYEQYF. The CDR3 DNA follows: TGTGCCAGCAGTTTTCGTAGAGGTGGCTCCTACGAGCAGTACTTC. This sequence joins TRBV27 and TRBJ2-7, with D unclear. The CDR3 has 15 residues. V gave up 3 bases and J gave up 0 bases, with 12 bases separating them. Germline assignment: CDR1 MNHEY and CDR2 SMNVEV (reference sequence).

The V call is TRBV6-2 or TRBV6-3, the J call TRBJ2-1; 10 nucleotides line up with TRBD1. Germline V gene lookup returns CDR1 MNHEY and CDR2 SVGEGT. V lost 5 bases to trimming and J lost 7 bases; unmatched junction nucleotides: 8. This CDR3 spans 15 amino acids. This chain's CDR3 is CASSDLGQGRNEQFF. The DNA for the CDR3 is TGTGCCAGCAGTGACTTGGGACAGGGGAGGAATGAGCAGTTCTTC.

This rearrangement joins TRBV2 to TRBJ2-5; maybe TRBD2 (6 bases). With 11 bases removed from V and 3 bases from J, the gap between germline ends came to 16 bases. The CDR3 length is 13 residues. Germline values: CDR1 SNHLY, CDR2 FYNNEI. In DNA, the CDR3 is TGTGCCTCCTCCAGGACGGGAGAAGAGACCCAGTACTTC. It is translated as CASSRTGEETQYF.

The chain is built from TRBV25-1 and TRBJ2-1, with 9 positions matching TRBD2. The CDR3 totals 14 residues. The germline V gene encodes CDR1 MGHDK and CDR2 SYGVNS. The V segment lost 7 bases and the J segment 0 bases; nucleotides outside the gene matches: 1. In DNA form, the CDR3 reads TGTGCCAGCATTAGCGGGAGCTCCTACAATGAGCAGTTCTTC. Protein sequence: CASISGSSYNEQFF.

This clone was seen a few times. The chain combines TRBV6-1 with TRBJ1-3, with 8 bases identical to TRBD1. The CDR3 loop spans 16 amino acids. V lost 4 bases to trimming and J lost 0 bases; unmatched junction nucleotides: 5. Germline V lookup: CDR1 MNHNS, CDR2 SASEGT. CDR3 DNA: TGTGCCAGCAGTGCCGGGACAGGAGACTCTGGAAACACCATATATTTT. Its translation is CASSAGTGDSGNTIYF.

The rearrangement uses TRBV5-1 and TRBJ2-2; 12 bases fit TRBD2. There are 15 residues in the CDR3. The junction had 2 bases not matched to a gene; V was cut back by 2 bases and J by 6 bases. CDR1 SGHRS and CDR2 YFSETQ come from the germline V gene. Here the CDR3 DNA reads TGCGCCAGCAGCTTCGGGACTAGCGGGCCCGGGGAGCTGTTTTTT. This sequence encodes CASSFGTSGPGELFF.

The genes are TRBV11-3 and TRBJ2-1; D possibly corresponds to TRBD2 (6 bases). Trimming shortened V by 1 base and J by 0 bases, and 19 bases separated the two germline ends. The CDR3 is 19 residues long. Per germline, CDR1 SGHNT and CDR2 YENEEA. The CDR3 coding sequence is TGTGCCAGCAGCTTAGTGGGGGTGGCGGGGCACAGCTCCTACAATGAGCAGTTCTTC. The encoded protein is CASSLVGVAGHSSYNEQFF.

The gene calls are TRBV19 and TRBJ1-6; TRBD1 matches at 9 bases. Germline loops: CDR1 LNHDA, CDR2 SQIVND (reference sequence). CDR3 size: 16 residues. V dropped 5 bases and J dropped 5; count of bases not matched to a gene: 7. In nucleotides, the CDR3 is TGTGCCAGTAGTCCCAACAGGGGGCTCGATAATTCACCCCTCCACTTT. Its protein product is CASSPNRGLDNSPLHF.

The V and J genes are TRBV15 and TRBJ2-7; TRBD2 matches 9 bases. Trimming took 3 bases from V and 5 from J; bases not matched to a gene: 8. CDR1 and CDR2 from the germline V gene are LNHNV and YYDKDF (reference sequence). The CDR3 has 15 amino acids. CDR3 residues: CATSSGTSKANEQYF. DNA for the CDR3: TGTGCCACCAGCAGCGGGACTAGCAAAGCCAACGAGCAGTACTTC.

The gene calls are TRBV7-3 and TRBJ2-7; 7 bases are shared with TRBD2. The CDR3 runs to 15 residues. The germline CDR1 and CDR2 sequences are SGHTA and FQGTGA. V was pared by 1 base and J by 7 bases, with 10 bases of the junction left unmatched. The CDR3 loop reads CASSLSGAAGEEQYF. Written as DNA, the CDR3 is TGTGCCAGCAGCTTAAGCGGGGCCGCGGGAGAGGAGCAGTACTTC.

The chain is built from TRBV28 and TRBJ2-7; 8 nucleotides agree with TRBD2. The germline gives CDR1 MDHEN, CDR2 SYDVKM. With 3 bases clipped from V and 2 bases from J, the junction kept 6 bases outside the gene matches. The CDR3 has 15 residues. The CDR3 bases are TGTGCCAGCAGTTTTGCCAGCGGGGGACCCTACGAGCAGTACTTC. This codes for CASSFASGGPYEQYF.

The chain employs TRBV6-2 or TRBV6-3 and TRBJ2-7, with 10 bases lining up with TRBD2. Germline loops: CDR1 MNHEY, CDR2 SVGEGT. J lost 4 bases, V lost 0 bases, and 6 bases had no gene match. This CDR3 region has 16 residues. The CDR3 region is CASSYSTSGRVYEQYF. CDR3 bases: TGTGCCAGCAGTTACTCGACGAGCGGGAGGGTTTACGAGCAGTACTTC.

The chain is built from TRBV9 and TRBJ1-1; D ambiguous. CDR3 length: 14 amino acids. Per germline, CDR1 SGDLS and CDR2 YYNGEE. V was cut by 1 base and J by 3 bases, with 10 bases left in between. In DNA, the CDR3 is TGTGCCAGCAGCGTATCAGTGGGAGACACTGAAGCTTTCTTT. Its translation is CASSVSVGDTEAFF.

The rearrangement joins TRBV3-1 (or the pseudogene TRBV3-2) to TRBJ2-2; D is unresolved. Germline-derived CDR1 and CDR2 are LGHDT and YNNKEL (reference sequence). CDR3 size: 14 residues. Trimming took off 0 bases at V and 6 bases at J, with 8 bases between the two ends. The CDR3 protein is CASSQDQRSGELFF. The CDR3 nucleotides are TGTGCCAGCAGCCAAGATCAGAGGTCCGGGGAGCTGTTTTTT.

The gene calls are TRBV18 and TRBJ2-1, with D maybe TRBD2 (7 bases). Germline loops: CDR1 KGHSH, CDR2 LQKENI. This CDR3 spans 15 amino acids. V shed 6 bases and J shed 3 bases, with 15 bases lying between them. The CDR3 nucleotides are TGTGCCAGCTCGGGAGGGGACACTTACTACAATGAGCAGTTCTTC. Translated, it gives CASSGGDTYYNEQFF.

This chain uses TRBV7-3 with TRBJ2-1, with a weak D call TRBD2 (5 bases). CDR3 size: 17 residues. V was trimmed by 6 bases and J by 8 bases, leaving 26 bases between them. Germline lookup yields CDR1 SGHTA and CDR2 FQGTGA. The CDR3 bases are TGTGCCAGCAGTAAACATTCGATTGCTAGCCGACGAGATGAGCAGTTCTTC. This sequence encodes CASSKHSIASRRDEQFF.

The V call is TRBV7-9, the J call TRBJ1-1, with D maybe TRBD1 (5 bases). The CDR3 runs to 13 residues. Between the trimmed V and J ends, which lost 4 bases and 4 bases, there was a span of 10 bases. Per the germline V gene, CDR1 is SEHNR and CDR2 is FQNEAQ (reference sequence). DNA for the CDR3: TGTGCCAGCAGCTCCGGGACTTTCACTGAAGCTTTCTTT. This gives the protein CASSSGTFTEAFF.

The V and J genes are TRBV4-1 and TRBJ1-5; D gene uncertain. This CDR3 has 14 amino acids. Germline V gene data show CDR1 as MGHRA and CDR2 as YSYEKL. Deletions cut 1 base from V and 4 bases from J, with 8 bases between. CDR3 nucleotide sequence: TGCGCCAGCAGCCAAGTTTCCTCTAATCAGCCCCAGCATTTT. This encodes CASSQVSSNQPQHF.

The chain recombines TRBV7-2 with TRBJ1-5, with D uncertain. Per germline, CDR1 SGHTA and CDR2 FQGNSA. The CDR3 is made up of 15 amino acids. Trimming removed 1 base at V and 0 bases at J, with 7 bases between. As DNA, the CDR3 is TGTGCCAGCAGCTTAGTTCCCTCTAGCAATCAGCCCCAGCATTTT. Residues: CASSLVPSSNQPQHF.

This chain connects TRBV20-1 to TRBJ2-3; a weak D match, TRBD2 (6 bases). V was pared by 3 bases and J by 2 bases, with 12 bases between. The CDR3 runs 14 residues. CDR1 is DFQATT, CDR2 SNEGSKA, per germline (reference sequence). The CDR3 loop is CSASLVAATDTQYF. The DNA for the CDR3 is TGCAGTGCTAGTCTGGTAGCGGCCACAGATACGCAGTATTTT.